This T cell receptor (beta chain) was identified during a study of cytomegalovirus exposure and HLA in healthy donors. The study's findings and limits: Excluded: some indistinguishable V segments such as TRBV6-2 and TRBV6-3.

This clone appeared once. Its antigen is currently unknown. The PCR ran on 60 Vbeta and 13 Jbeta primers. Method: immunoSEQ multiplex PCR; TCRdb's copy keeps in-frame clones and lacks some. The table includes approximately 200,000 clones, 81% detected once. The CDR3 runs to 16 residues. Per germline, CDR1 MRHNA and CDR2 SNTAGT. V shed 5 bases, J shed 3 bases, and the junction held 10 bases outside the gene matches. The chain combines TRBV6-4 with TRBJ2-1; 7 bases map to TRBD1. The clonotype originates from a woman in her late teens or twenties in good health and CMV-seropositive. Sample: PBMCs. The CDR3 loop reads CASSIKQGTDYNEQFF. As DNA, the CDR3 is TGTGCCAGCAGTATTAAACAGGGGACGGACTACAATGAGCAGTTCTTC.